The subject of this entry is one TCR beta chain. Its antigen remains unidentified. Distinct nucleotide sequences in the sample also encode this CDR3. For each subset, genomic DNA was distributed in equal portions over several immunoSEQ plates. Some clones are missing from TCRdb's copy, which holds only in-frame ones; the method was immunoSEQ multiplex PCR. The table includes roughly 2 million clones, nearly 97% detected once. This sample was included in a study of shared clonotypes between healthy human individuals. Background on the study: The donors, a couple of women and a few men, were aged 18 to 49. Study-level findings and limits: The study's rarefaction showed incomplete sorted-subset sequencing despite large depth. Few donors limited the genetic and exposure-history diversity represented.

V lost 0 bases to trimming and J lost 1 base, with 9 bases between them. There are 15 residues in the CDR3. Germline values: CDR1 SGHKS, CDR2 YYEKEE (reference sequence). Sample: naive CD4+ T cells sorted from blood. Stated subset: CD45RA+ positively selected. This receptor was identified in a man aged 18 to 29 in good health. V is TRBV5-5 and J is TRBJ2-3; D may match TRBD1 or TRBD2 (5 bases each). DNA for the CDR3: TGTGCCAGCAGCTTGGCTGGGGGAGGCACAGATACGCAGTATTTT. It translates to CASSLAGGGTDTQYF.